This entry describes one T cell receptor beta chain. Its antigen remains unknown. The sample belongs to a study of tumor-infiltrating lymphocytes in localized non-small cell lung cancer. Study as a whole: Tumor tissue and non-adjacent uninvolved lung came from each patient.

Whole-study results and caveats: Compared with uninvolved lung, tumors showed higher T cell infiltration by TCRbeta sequencing.

Trimming took 0 bases from V and 3 from J, leaving 8 bases between them. Germline loops: CDR1 SGHTA, CDR2 FQGNSA. The CDR3 runs to 14 residues. Method: immunoSEQ multiplex PCR; TCRdb's copy keeps in-frame clones and lacks some. The sample holds around 15,000 clones, 75% seen once. What was sequenced was lung tumor tissue. The V gene is TRBV7-2, the J gene TRBJ1-2, with D possibly TRBD1 on 6 matching bases. This receptor was obtained from a human donor with non-small cell lung cancer. The chain's CDR3 is CASSLAWTDYGYTF. The CDR3 DNA is TGTGCCAGCAGCTTAGCCTGGACAGACTATGGCTACACCTTC.